This TCR beta chain was found in a study of blood T cell repertoires in COVID-19. Study context: The study drew acute and convalescent COVID-19 samples from the United States, Italy and Spain. T cells, B-cell-depleted T cells, or PBMCs supplied cDNA or gDNA.

Per the germline V gene, CDR1 is LNHNV and CDR2 is YYDKDF (reference sequence). CDR3 length: 13 amino acids. V was clipped by 0 bases and J by 7 bases, with 10 bases between them. Original handling: The assay estimated nucleated cells by amplifying reference gene primers. Assay: immunoSEQ multiplex PCR; the TCRdb copy retains only in-frame clones and omits some. V, J and clone size reflect that table, while D and trimming were determined from the DNA. The sample carries some 93,000 clones, approximately 82% recorded once. This sequence originates from a man in his 70s with acute or convalescent COVID-19. The sample comprised peripheral blood. The chain uses TRBV15 and TRBJ2-7; D might be TRBD2 (6 bases). The CDR3 DNA sequence: TGTGCCACCAGCAGAGATCCGGGAGATGAGCAGTACTTC. Translated, it gives CATSRDPGDEQYF.